Listed below are T cell receptor beta chains from one sample, sequenced in a study of post-analysis software for immune sequencing data. TCRdb ran MiXCR on the PCR reads and lists one entry per CDR3 protein. The repertoire holds hundreds of thousands of distinct CDR3 sequences, about 27% seen once, with roughly 0.53% in the top ten. Sequencing was done on a sample of blood. These receptors came from a girl aged 5-17 years with multiple sclerosis. The CDR3 runs from the conserved cysteine through the conserved F or W. D genes are given only for firm matches. Where a row states a size, it is once, few, many or the class of an expanded clone; other rows omit it.

D	V	size	J	DNA	CDR3
.	TRBV7-9	.	TRBJ2-7	TGTGCCAGCAGCCAAAAAGCGGAAACCTACGAGCAGTACTTC	CASSQKAETYEQYF
TRBD1	TRBV28	few	TRBJ2-7	TGTGCCGCCTCAGGGGGATACGAGCAGTACTTC	CAASGGYEQYF
.	TRBV29-1	.	TRBJ1-1	TGCAGCGTTGTTCGGAACAGGAACACTGAAGCTTTCTTT	CSVVRNRNTEAFF
.	TRBV29-1	.	TRBJ1-2	TGCAGCGTTAGACAGAGCTATGGCTACACCTTC	CSVRQSYGYTF
TRBD1	TRBV10-3	.	TRBJ2-1	TGTGCCATCAGGGGACAGGGGGATAGCTCCTACAATGAGCAGTTCTTC	CAIRGQGDSSYNEQFF
TRBD1	TRBV5-1	.	TRBJ1-2	TGCGCCAGCAGCCCAGGACAGGGGTCCTTGGGTGGCTACACCTTC	CASSPGQGSLGGYTF
TRBD1	TRBV12-3/TRBV12-4	.	TRBJ1-5	TGTGCCAGCAGTCGAAACAGGGGCCCCCAGCATTTT	CASSRNRGPQHF
TRBD1	TRBV20-1	.	TRBJ1-6	TGCAGTGCTATGCCCTTGACAGGGGGCCTATCCAAAAATTCACCCCTCCACTTT	CSAMPLTGGLSKNSPLHF
TRBD2	TRBV3-1	.	TRBJ2-5	TGTGCCAGCAGCCAACCCAAGGGACTAGCGGGAGAAGAGACCCAGTACTTC	CASSQPKGLAGEETQYF
.	TRBV20-1	few	TRBJ2-3	TGCAGTGCTAGAGATAAAGGCCAGGCGCAGTATTTT	CSARDKGQAQYF
TRBD1	TRBV2	few	TRBJ1-2	TGTGCCAGCAGTGGGACAGGGATAGGCTATGGCTACACCTTC	CASSGTGIGYGYTF
.	TRBV4-3	.	TRBJ2-1	TGCGCCAGCAGCCAAGATGGCCCGATCTCCTACAATGAGCAGTTCTTC	CASSQDGPISYNEQFF
TRBD2	TRBV20-1	.	TRBJ2-1	TGCAGTGCTAGAACAGGCGGGGGGGCCACCTACAATGAGCAGTTCTTC	CSARTGGGATYNEQFF
.	TRBV6-1	few	TRBJ2-3	TGTGCCAGCAGTGCGGCAGGGCGATCAGATACGCAGTATTTT	CASSAAGRSDTQYF
TRBD1	TRBV12-3/TRBV12-4	.	TRBJ2-1	TGTGCCAGCAGCCCTGGACAGGGAGCACCATCCTACAATGAGCAGTTCTTC	CASSPGQGAPSYNEQFF
.	TRBV4-2	few	TRBJ1-1	TGTGCCAGCAGCCAAGAGGGGGGATCCGGGACTGAAGCTTTCTTT	CASSQEGGSGTEAFF
.	TRBV29-1	.	TRBJ1-2	TGCAGCGTGTCCTACGTGGGGTATGGCTACACCTTC	CSVSYVGYGYTF
TRBD2	TRBV9	once	TRBJ2-3	TGTGCCAGCAGCGTAGGGGGTAGCGGGAGGGCCGCAGATACGCAGTATTTT	CASSVGGSGRAADTQYF
.	TRBV6-5	many	TRBJ2-1	TGTGCCAGCAGGAGCGGAGGCGCCTACAATGAGCAGTTCTTC	CASRSGGAYNEQFF
.	TRBV15	few	TRBJ2-5	TGTGCCGTCAATAGCGGACAAGAGACCCAGTACTTC	CAVNSGQETQYF
TRBD1	TRBV3-1	once	TRBJ1-3	TGTGCCAGCAGGCAACAGGGGGGGTTCTCTGGAAACACCATATATTTT	CASRQQGGFSGNTIYF
TRBD1	TRBV13	few	TRBJ2-5	TGTGCCAGCAGCTTAGGCTTGGGCAGGGGGATCCAAGAGACCCAGTACTTC	CASSLGLGRGIQETQYF
TRBD2	TRBV12-3/TRBV12-4	.	TRBJ2-7	TGTGCCAGCTTTAGTGGGCTAGCGGGAGGGCCGGCCGAGCAGTACTTC	CASFSGLAGGPAEQYF
.	TRBV7-2	.	TRBJ2-7	TGTGCCAGCAGCCTAGCCGGGTCCGGGTTTCTTATCTACGAGCAGTACTTC	CASSLAGSGFLIYEQYF
.	TRBV29-1	.	TRBJ2-3	TGCAGCGTTGACGTCTCGGGCTTAGGTCGGTATTTT	CSVDVSGLGRYF
.	TRBV20-1	.	TRBJ1-5	TGCAGTGCCTGGGACGGTACTCAGCCCCAGCATTTT	CSAWDGTQPQHF
TRBD1	TRBV11-3	.	TRBJ2-1	TGTGCCAGCAGCTTAGACCTCACAGGGGGCGCTCACAATGAGCAGTTCTTC	CASSLDLTGGAHNEQFF
.	TRBV20-1	few	TRBJ1-2	TGCAGTGCTCCTATCCTTGGAGGGAGCGTTGGTGGCTACACCTTC	CSAPILGGSVGGYTF
.	TRBV7-9	.	TRBJ2-2	TGTGCCAGCAGCCCACCGAGGGGGGACCCGACCACCGGGGAGCTGTTTTTT	CASSPPRGDPTTGELFF
.	TRBV5-5	.	TRBJ2-7	TGTGCCAGCAGTCTCAGCTACCGGGGTAGAGGCGAGCAGTACTTC	CASSLSYRGRGEQYF
TRBD1	TRBV7-9	.	TRBJ2-5	TGTGCCAGCAGCCTTACCCAGGGGGCTCCATTGCCAGAGACCCAGTACTTC	CASSLTQGAPLPETQYF
.	TRBV6-5	few	TRBJ1-3	TGTGCCAGCAGGCCGGGACCTGGGGGAAACACCATATATTTT	CASRPGPGGNTIYF
TRBD1	TRBV2	.	TRBJ2-5	TGTGCCAGCAGCTACCAGGGGGATGCAAAGACCCAGTACTTC	CASSYQGDAKTQYF
TRBD1	TRBV2	.	TRBJ2-1	TGTGCCAGCAGTGGATCTAGGGACAGTCCCTACAATGAGCAGTTCTTC	CASSGSRDSPYNEQFF
TRBD1	TRBV4-1	few	TRBJ2-5	TGCGCCAGCAGCCAAGTGGGGACAGCGGAGACCCAGTACTTC	CASSQVGTAETQYF
TRBD2	TRBV6-5	few	TRBJ2-7	TGTGCCAGCAGTTACAGGGGACTACTTTACGAGCAGTACTTC	CASSYRGLLYEQYF
TRBD1	TRBV5-1	once	TRBJ1-5	TGCGCCAGCAGCATGGGACAGGGGGGACAGCCCCAGCATTTT	CASSMGQGGQPQHF
TRBD1	TRBV5-1	.	TRBJ1-4	TGCGCCAGCAGCTTGGCAGGGGGCATGACTAATGAAAAACTGTTTTTT	CASSLAGGMTNEKLFF
.	TRBV7-2	few	TRBJ2-7	TGTGCCAGCAGCTCGTCCGGGACACTTTCCTACGAGCAGTACTTC	CASSSSGTLSYEQYF
.	TRBV7-8	once	TRBJ2-1	TGTGCCAGCAGCTTAGCAACTACAGACTTCGGAGGTCGAAATGAGCAGTTCTTC	CASSLATTDFGGRNEQFF
TRBD1	TRBV29-1	.	TRBJ1-2	TGCAGCGCTTGGGACAGGGGGGACTATGGCTACACCTTC	CSAWDRGDYGYTF
TRBD2	TRBV20-1	.	TRBJ2-3	TGCAGTGCCCGACAGTACCGCGGTGCTAGCGGGACCACAGATACGCAGTATTTT	CSARQYRGASGTTDTQYF
TRBD1	TRBV6-2/TRBV6-3	few	TRBJ2-1	TGTGCCAGCAGCCCAAGGGGGGACAGGGGGCCGCAGCAGTTCTTC	CASSPRGDRGPQQFF
.	TRBV4-1	.	TRBJ1-1	TGCGCCAGCAGCCAAGACTTGGGCAGGGCGAACACTGAAGCTTTCTTT	CASSQDLGRANTEAFF
.	TRBV5-1	few	TRBJ2-3	TGCGCCAGCAGCCTAGAATACGGAGATACGCAGTATTTT	CASSLEYGDTQYF
.	TRBV20-1	.	TRBJ2-3	TGCAGTGCTCACAACGAGGCCCGGGCAGATACGCAGTATTTT	CSAHNEARADTQYF
.	TRBV6-2/TRBV6-3	few	TRBJ1-5	TGTGCCAGCCAGAGGTGGGGGAGCAATCAGCCCCAGCATTTT	CASQRWGSNQPQHF
.	TRBV29-1	many	TRBJ2-1	TGCAGCGTTCGGGGCGGGGCTAACAATGAGCAGTTCTTC	CSVRGGANNEQFF
.	TRBV20-1	.	TRBJ2-6	TGCAGTGCTAGAGTTCGGGGGGCCAACGTCCTGACTTTC	CSARVRGANVLTF
.	TRBV18	.	TRBJ1-1	TGTGCCAGCTCACCAGATGGGGGGGCCCTGAACACTGAAGCTTTCTTT	CASSPDGGALNTEAFF
TRBD1	TRBV5-6	many	TRBJ2-1	TGTGCCAGCAGCCCCGGGACAGTTGAGCAGTTCTTC	CASSPGTVEQFF